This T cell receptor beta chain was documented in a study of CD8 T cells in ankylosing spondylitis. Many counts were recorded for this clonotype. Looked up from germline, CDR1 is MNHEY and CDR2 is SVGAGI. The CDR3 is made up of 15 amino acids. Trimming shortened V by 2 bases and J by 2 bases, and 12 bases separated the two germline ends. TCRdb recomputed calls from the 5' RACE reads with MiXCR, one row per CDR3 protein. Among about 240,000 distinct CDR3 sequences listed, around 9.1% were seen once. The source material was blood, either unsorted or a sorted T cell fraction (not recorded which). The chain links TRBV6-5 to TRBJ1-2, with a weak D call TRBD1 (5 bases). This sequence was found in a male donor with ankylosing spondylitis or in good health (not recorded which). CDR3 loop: CASSYVGRTNYGYTF. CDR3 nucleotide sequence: TGTGCCAGCAGTTACGTCGGGAGGACAAACTATGGCTACACCTTC.